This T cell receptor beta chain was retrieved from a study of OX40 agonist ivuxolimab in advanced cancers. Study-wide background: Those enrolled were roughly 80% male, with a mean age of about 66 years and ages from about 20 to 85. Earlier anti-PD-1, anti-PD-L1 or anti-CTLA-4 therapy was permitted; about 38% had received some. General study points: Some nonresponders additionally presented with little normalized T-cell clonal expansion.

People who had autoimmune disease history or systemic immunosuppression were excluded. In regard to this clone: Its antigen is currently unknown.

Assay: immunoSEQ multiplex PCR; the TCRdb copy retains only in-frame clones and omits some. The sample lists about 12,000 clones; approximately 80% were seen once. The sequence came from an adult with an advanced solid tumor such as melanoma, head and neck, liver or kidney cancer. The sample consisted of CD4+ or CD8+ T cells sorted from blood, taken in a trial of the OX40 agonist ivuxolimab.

The CDR3 region is CASSLADTQYF. CDR3 nucleotide sequence: TGTGCCAGCAGCTTAGCAGATACGCAGTATTTT. The J gene is TRBJ2-3, the V gene TRBV13, with D hard to call. V lost 1 base and J 4 bases, leaving 0 bases between the germline ends. Germline V lookup: CDR1 PRHDT, CDR2 FYEKMQ (reference sequence). The CDR3 is 11 amino acids.